A selection of T cell receptor beta chains follows, all from one sample in a study of beta chain features in type 1 diabetes. Here immunoSEQ multiplex PCR was the method, and the copy in TCRdb shows in-frame clones only, minus some. The data show about 340,000 clones, about 14% seen once. Sequencing was done on a sample of naive CD4+ T cells from blood. These receptors were taken from a woman aged 18 to 35 with type 1 diabetes. Both conserved end residues are part of each CDR3. Each record gives: J gene, V gene, D gene, clone size, CDR3 DNA, CDR3 protein. The D gene is left open where the match is weak. Part of the rows lack a size; the others show once, few, many or a class for expanded clones.

j_call: TRBJ2-3; v_call: TRBV30; d_call: NA; clone_size: few; cdr3_nt: TGTGCCTGGAATTCCGGGACTCAGGGCACAGATACGCAGTATTTT; cdr3_aa: CAWNSGTQGTDTQYF
j_call: TRBJ2-1; v_call: TRBV2; d_call: NA; clone_size: few; cdr3_nt: TGTGCCAGCAGACCGAAAGGCCGAGGCAGACACAATGAGCAGTTCTTC; cdr3_aa: CASRPKGRGRHNEQFF
j_call: TRBJ2-5; v_call: TRBV7-7; d_call: NA; clone_size: NA; cdr3_nt: TGTGCCAGCAGCTTTTGGGGCTCATCAGAAGAGACCCAGTACTTC; cdr3_aa: CASSFWGSSEETQYF
j_call: TRBJ2-5; v_call: TRBV6-1; d_call: NA; clone_size: few; cdr3_nt: TGTGCCAGCAGAAGGGGGGGCGCGGGAGAGACCCAGTACTTC; cdr3_aa: CASRRGGAGETQYF
j_call: TRBJ2-2; v_call: TRBV7-3; d_call: TRBD1; clone_size: few; cdr3_nt: TGTGCCAGCAGCTTATCGGACAGGGGGTACACCGGGGAGCTGTTTTTT; cdr3_aa: CASSLSDRGYTGELFF
j_call: TRBJ1-1; v_call: TRBV7-9; d_call: NA; clone_size: NA; cdr3_nt: TGTGCCAGCAGGGAGGGTTGGACTGAAGCTTTCTTT; cdr3_aa: CASREGWTEAFF
j_call: TRBJ2-3; v_call: TRBV9; d_call: NA; clone_size: few; cdr3_nt: TGTGCCAGCAGCGTAGGGGGCGGCAGCAAGGGCACAGATACGCAGTATTTT; cdr3_aa: CASSVGGGSKGTDTQYF
j_call: TRBJ1-2; v_call: TRBV2; d_call: TRBD1; clone_size: NA; cdr3_nt: TGTGCCATCCTCCTCCGGGACAGGGGCGGCTACACCTTC; cdr3_aa: CAILLRDRGGYTF
j_call: TRBJ2-3; v_call: TRBV18; d_call: NA; clone_size: NA; cdr3_nt: TGTGCCAGCTCAGGACAGACTAGCACAGATACGCAGTATTTT; cdr3_aa: CASSGQTSTDTQYF
j_call: TRBJ1-2; v_call: TRBV4-1; d_call: NA; clone_size: NA; cdr3_nt: TGCGCCAGCAGCCAAGAGTCCGTAAACTATGGCTACACCTTC; cdr3_aa: CASSQESVNYGYTF
j_call: TRBJ1-1; v_call: TRBV25-1; d_call: TRBD1; clone_size: few; cdr3_nt: TGTGCCAGCAGTGAATCTGGGACAGGGATTTACACTGAAGCTTTCTTT; cdr3_aa: CASSESGTGIYTEAFF
j_call: TRBJ2-1; v_call: TRBV27; d_call: TRBD2; clone_size: NA; cdr3_nt: TGTGCCAGCAGTTCCCCTGGACTAGTCAATGAGCAGTTCTTC; cdr3_aa: CASSSPGLVNEQFF